This entry describes one T cell receptor (beta chain). What it binds is unknown. The final CDR3 position lacks the conserved phenylalanine or tryptophan, pointing to a likely read error. This specimen belongs to a study of T cell repertoires in cytomegalovirus infection. Using its own MiXCR run on the reads, TCRdb lists one record per CDR3 protein. Among about 230,000 distinct CDR3 sequences listed, under 25% were seen once. Study-wide points: Ex vivo responses were dominated by HLA-C-restricted CMV-specific TCR beta clonotypes.

The clonotype was recovered from a human donor in good health (CMV status not recorded). Some clones in this sample may be carry-over from other donors' samples. The sequenced material came from CD8+ T cells from PBMCs.

CDR3 region: CASSEGGPGDEQFS. The CDR3 DNA follows: TGTGCCAGCAGTGAAGGTGGGCCCGGTGATGAGCAGTTCTCC. The genes are TRBV2 and TRBJ2-1; no definite D call. The CDR3 runs 14 residues. The V end lost 1 base, the J end lost 8 bases, and 12 bases lay between the germline ends. CDR1 is SNHLY and CDR2 is FYNNEI in the germline V gene.